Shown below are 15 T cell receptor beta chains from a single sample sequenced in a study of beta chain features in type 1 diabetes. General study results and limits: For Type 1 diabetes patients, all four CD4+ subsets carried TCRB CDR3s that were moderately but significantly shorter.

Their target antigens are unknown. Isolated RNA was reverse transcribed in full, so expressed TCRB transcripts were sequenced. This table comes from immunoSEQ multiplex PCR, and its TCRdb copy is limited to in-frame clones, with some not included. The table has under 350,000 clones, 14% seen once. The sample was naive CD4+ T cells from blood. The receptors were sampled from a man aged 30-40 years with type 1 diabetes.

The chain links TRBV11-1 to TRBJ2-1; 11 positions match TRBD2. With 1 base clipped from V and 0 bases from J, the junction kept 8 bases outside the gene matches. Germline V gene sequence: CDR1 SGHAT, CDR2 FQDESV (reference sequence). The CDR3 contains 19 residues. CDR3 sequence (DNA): TGTGCCAGCAGCTTAGAACTAGCGGGAGTATTGAGCTCCTACAATGAGCAGTTCTTC. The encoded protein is CASSLELAGVLSSYNEQFF.

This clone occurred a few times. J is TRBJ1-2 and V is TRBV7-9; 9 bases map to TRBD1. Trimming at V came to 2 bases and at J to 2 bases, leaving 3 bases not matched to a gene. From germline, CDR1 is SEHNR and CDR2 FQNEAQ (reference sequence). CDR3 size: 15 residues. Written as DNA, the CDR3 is TGTGCCAGCAGCTTATCGACAGGGGGAAACTATGGCTACACCTTC. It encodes CASSLSTGGNYGYTF. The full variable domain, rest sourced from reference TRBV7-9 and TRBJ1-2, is DTGVSQNPRHKITKRGQNVTFRCDPISEHNRLYWYRQTLGQGPEFLTYFQNEAQLEKSRLLSDRFSAERPKGSFSTLEIQRTEQGDSAMYLCASSLSTGGNYGYTFGSGTRLTVV.

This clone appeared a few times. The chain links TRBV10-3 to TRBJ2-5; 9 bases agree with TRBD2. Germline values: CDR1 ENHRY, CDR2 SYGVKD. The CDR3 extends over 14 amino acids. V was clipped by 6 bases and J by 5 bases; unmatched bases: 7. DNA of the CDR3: TGTGCCATCAGGGATAGCGGGAGCCGGGAGACCCAGTACTTC. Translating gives CAIRDSGSRETQYF.

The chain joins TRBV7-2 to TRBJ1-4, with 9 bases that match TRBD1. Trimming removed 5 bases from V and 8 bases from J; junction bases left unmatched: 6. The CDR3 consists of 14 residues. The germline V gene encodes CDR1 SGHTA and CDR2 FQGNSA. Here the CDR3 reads CASSLDRGREKLFF. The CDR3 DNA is TGTGCCAGCAGCCTCGACAGGGGGAGAGAAAAACTGTTTTTT.

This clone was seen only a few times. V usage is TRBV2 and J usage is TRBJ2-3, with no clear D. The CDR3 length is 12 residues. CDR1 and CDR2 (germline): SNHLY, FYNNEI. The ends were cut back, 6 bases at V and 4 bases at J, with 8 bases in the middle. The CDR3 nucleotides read TGTGCCAGCAGGCTTCTATCAGATACGCAGTATTTT. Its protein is CASRLLSDTQYF.

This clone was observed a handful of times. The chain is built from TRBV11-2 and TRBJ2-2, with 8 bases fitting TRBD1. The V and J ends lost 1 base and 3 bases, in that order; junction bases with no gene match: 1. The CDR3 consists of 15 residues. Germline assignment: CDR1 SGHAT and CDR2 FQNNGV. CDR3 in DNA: TGTGCCAGCAGCTTAGGGACAGGGCACACCGGGGAGCTGTTTTTT. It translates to CASSLGTGHTGELFF.

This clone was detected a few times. The CDR3 spells CASSPTGEQYF. The CDR3 DNA is TGTGCCAGCAGCCCGACTGGGGAGCAGTACTTC. The chain recombines TRBV28 with TRBJ2-7, with D hard to call. Germline V gene data show CDR1 as MDHEN and CDR2 as SYDVKM. The CDR3 consists of 11 residues. V lost 6 bases, J lost 7 bases, and 10 bases lay in between.

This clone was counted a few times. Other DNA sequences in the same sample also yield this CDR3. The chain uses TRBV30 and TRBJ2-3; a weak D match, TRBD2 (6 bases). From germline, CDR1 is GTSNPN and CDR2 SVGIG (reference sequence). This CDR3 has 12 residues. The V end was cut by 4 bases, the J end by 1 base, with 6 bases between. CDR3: CAWTSGTDTQYF. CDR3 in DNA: TGTGCCTGGACTAGCGGCACAGATACGCAGTATTTT.

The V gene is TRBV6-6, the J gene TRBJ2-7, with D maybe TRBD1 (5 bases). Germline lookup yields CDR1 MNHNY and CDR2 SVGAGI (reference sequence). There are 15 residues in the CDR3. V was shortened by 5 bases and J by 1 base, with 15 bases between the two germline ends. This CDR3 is CASSQDSVRSYEQYF. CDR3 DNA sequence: TGTGCCAGCAGTCAAGACAGCGTCAGGTCCTACGAGCAGTACTTC.

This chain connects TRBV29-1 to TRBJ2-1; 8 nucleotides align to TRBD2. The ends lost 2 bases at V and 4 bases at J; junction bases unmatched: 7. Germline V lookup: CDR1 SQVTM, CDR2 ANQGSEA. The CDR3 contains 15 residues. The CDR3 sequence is CSVEPGGPRYNEQFF. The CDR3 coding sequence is TGCAGCGTTGAACCGGGAGGGCCAAGATACAATGAGCAGTTCTTC.

The CDR3 region has the DNA TGTGCCAGCAAGCCAGTTAGCTACACTGAAGCTTTCTTT. Translation: CASKPVSYTEAFF. The chain joins TRBV28 to TRBJ1-1; D is undetermined. Per the germline V gene, CDR1 is MDHEN and CDR2 is SYDVKM. CDR3 size: 13 residues. The germline V and J ends were trimmed by 7 bases and 3 bases, with 12 bases remaining between them.

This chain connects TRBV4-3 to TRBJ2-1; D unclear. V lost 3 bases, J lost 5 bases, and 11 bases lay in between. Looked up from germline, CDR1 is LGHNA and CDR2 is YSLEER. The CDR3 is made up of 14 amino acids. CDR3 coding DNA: TGCGCCAGCAGCCAGGCCCCGGAGAACAATGAGCAGTTCTTC. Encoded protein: CASSQAPENNEQFF.

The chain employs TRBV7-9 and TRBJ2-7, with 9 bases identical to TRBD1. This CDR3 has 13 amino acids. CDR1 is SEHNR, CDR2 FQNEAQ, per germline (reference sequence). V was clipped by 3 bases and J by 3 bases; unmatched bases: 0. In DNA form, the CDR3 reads TGTGCCAGCAGCTTGGACAGGGGCTACGAGCAGTACTTC. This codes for CASSLDRGYEQYF.

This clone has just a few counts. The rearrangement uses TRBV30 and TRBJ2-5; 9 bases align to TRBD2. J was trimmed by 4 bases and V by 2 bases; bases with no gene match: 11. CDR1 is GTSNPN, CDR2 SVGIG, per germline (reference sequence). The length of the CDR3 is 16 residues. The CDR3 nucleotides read TGTGCCTGGAGTCCGGGGGGGCTAGCGGGGAGAGAGACCCAGTACTTC. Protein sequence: CAWSPGGLAGRETQYF.

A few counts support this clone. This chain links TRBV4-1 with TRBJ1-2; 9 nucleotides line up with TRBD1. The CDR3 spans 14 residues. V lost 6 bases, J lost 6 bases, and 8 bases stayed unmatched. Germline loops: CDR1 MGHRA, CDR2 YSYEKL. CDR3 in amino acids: CASRRRTGENGYTF. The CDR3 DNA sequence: TGCGCCAGCAGGCGGAGGACAGGGGAAAATGGCTACACCTTC.